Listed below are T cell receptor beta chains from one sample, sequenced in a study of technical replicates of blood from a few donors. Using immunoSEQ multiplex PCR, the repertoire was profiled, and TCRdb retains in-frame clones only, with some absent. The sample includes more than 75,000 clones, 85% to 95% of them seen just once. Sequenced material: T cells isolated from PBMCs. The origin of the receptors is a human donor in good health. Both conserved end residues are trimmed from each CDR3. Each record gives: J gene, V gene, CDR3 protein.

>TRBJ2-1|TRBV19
ASSPYPGPRGNEQF
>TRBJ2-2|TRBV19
ASRPMAGNTGELF
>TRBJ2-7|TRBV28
ASSLLAGGSYEQY
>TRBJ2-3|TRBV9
ASSVAVTGISNTQY
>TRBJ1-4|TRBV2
ASRGPHNEKLF
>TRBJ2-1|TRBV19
ASSVTGVTFSNEQF
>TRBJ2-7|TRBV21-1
ASSSPERTEFSYEQY
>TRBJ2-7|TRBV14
ASSQGRDRSYEQY
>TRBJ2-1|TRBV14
ASSQPTMRSYNEQF
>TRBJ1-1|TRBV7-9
ASSLEWVGREAF
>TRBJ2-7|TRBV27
ASSLSGVGEQY
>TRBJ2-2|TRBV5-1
ASSLNRGLTGELF
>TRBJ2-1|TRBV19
ASSIQGRIDNEQF
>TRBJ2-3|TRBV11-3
ASSLVRTTDTQY
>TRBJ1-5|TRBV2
ASRDGEGGQPQH
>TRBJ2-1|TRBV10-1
ASSESTGLPSNNEQF
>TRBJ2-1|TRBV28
ASSPIAGGSYNEQF
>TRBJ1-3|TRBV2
ASTIDFGNTIY
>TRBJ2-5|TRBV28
ASSLLAETQY
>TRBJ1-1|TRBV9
ASSPWSGPLNTEAF
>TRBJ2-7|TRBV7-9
ASSPQAGGFYEQY
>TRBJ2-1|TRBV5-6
ASSFNPGQGDNEQF
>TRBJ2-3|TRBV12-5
ASGLLRQGQTDTQY